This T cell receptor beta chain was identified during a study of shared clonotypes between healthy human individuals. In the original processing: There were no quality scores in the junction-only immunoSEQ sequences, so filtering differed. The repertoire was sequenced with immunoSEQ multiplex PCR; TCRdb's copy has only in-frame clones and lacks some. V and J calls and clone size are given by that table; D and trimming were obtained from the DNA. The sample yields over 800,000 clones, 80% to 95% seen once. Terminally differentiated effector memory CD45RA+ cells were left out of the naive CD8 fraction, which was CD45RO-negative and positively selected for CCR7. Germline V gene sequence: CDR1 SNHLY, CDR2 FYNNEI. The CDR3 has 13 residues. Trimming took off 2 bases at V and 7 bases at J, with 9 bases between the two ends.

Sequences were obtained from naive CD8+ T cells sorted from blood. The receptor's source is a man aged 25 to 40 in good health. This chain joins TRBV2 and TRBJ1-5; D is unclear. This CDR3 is CASSENMGQPQHF. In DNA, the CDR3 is TGTGCCAGCAGTGAAAATATGGGGCAGCCCCAGCATTTT.